These 10 T cell receptor beta chains were sequenced from one sample in a study of siplizumab effects on memory and regulatory T cells (dated by TCRdb to the late 2010s). The library was built by means of the immunoSEQ multiplex PCR assay. TCRdb provides this immuneACCESS table in a form limited to in-frame rearrangements. Some clones are lacking; in checked studies, under half of them reflect an unresolved V gene, and why the rest are absent is not known. The sample data list tens of thousands of clones, and 94% of these were observed just once. The top ten hold roughly 0.3% of the sample. Sequencing was performed on non-Treg CD4+ T cells sorted from blood. According to the study, the label for this sample's cell subset or site signals: FACS-sorted unstimulated CD4+ non-regulatory T cells. The receptors come from a human donor in good health.

The chain combines TRBV2 with TRBJ1-1, with TRBD1 matching over 8 bases. The CDR3 covers 14 residues. After removal of 6 bases from V and 1 base from J, the junction contained 4 bases not matched to a gene. Germline V gene sequence: CDR1 SNHLY, CDR2 FYNNEI. The CDR3 DNA reads TGTGCCAGCAGCGGGGACAGGCCGAACACTGAAGCTTTCTTT. It yields the protein CASSGDRPNTEAFF.

CDR3 in amino acids: CASSLTAGPTDTQYF. For the CDR3, the DNA is TGTGCCAGCAGCTTAACGGCGGGTCCCACAGATACGCAGTATTTT. This chain joins TRBV13 and TRBJ2-3; tentatively, D is TRBD2 (5 bases). This CDR3 has 15 amino acids. The germline V gene has CDR1 PRHDT and CDR2 FYEKMQ (reference sequence). The V gene lost 2 bases and the J gene lost 2 bases, with 11 bases spanning the gap.

This CDR3 reads CASSHTGGTQYF. The CDR3 nucleotides read TGTGCCAGCAGCCATACTGGGGGGACCCAGTACTTC. The chain couples TRBV14 to TRBJ2-5; D tentatively fits TRBD1 or TRBD2 (5 bases each). The germline V and J ends were trimmed by 3 bases and 7 bases, with 9 bases remaining between them. Germline values: CDR1 SGHDN, CDR2 FVKESK. The CDR3 spans 12 residues.

The chain employs TRBV19 and TRBJ1-6; D remains unclear. This CDR3 has 13 residues. The germline V gene encodes CDR1 LNHDA and CDR2 SQIVND (reference sequence). The V end lost 7 bases, the J end lost 5 bases, and 9 bases lay between the germline ends. The CDR3 nucleotides are TGTGCCAGTAACCGGGCGGATAATTCACCCCTCCACTTT. Protein sequence: CASNRADNSPLHF. The full variable domain, completed using reference TRBV19 and TRBJ1-6, is DGGITQSPKYLFRKEGQNVTLSCEQNLNHDAMYWYRQDPGQGLRLIYYSQIVNDFQKGDIAEGYSVSREKKESFPLTVTSAQKNPTAFYLCASNRADNSPLHFGNGTRLTVT.

The count of this clone is one. The rearrangement uses TRBV2 and TRBJ2-2; tentative D call: TRBD1 (6 bases). Germline CDR1 and CDR2: SNHLY and FYNNEI. Trimming removed 7 bases from V and 4 bases from J, with 16 bases in between. The CDR3 covers 15 residues. In DNA form, the CDR3 reads TGTGCCAGCAAGTCCCAGGGGCAGGTCACCGGGGAGCTGTTTTTT. Protein product: CASKSQGQVTGELFF.

V usage is TRBV25-1 and J usage is TRBJ1-1; D uncertain. The V end lost 3 bases, the J end lost 4 bases, and 3 bases lay between the germline ends. From germline, CDR1 is MGHDK and CDR2 SYGVNS. The CDR3 contains 11 residues. The CDR3 DNA sequence: TGTGCCAGCAGTGATGGCACTGAAGCTTTCTTT. It yields the protein CASSDGTEAFF.

In DNA form, the CDR3 reads TGTGCCTGGAGCACGAACGTTCTGTACGAGCAGTACTTC. It yields the protein CAWSTNVLYEQYF. The rearrangement links TRBV30 to TRBJ2-7; unclear D gene. Germline V gene sequence: CDR1 GTSNPN, CDR2 SVGIG (reference sequence). The CDR3 runs to 13 residues. Deletions cut 3 bases from V and 4 bases from J, with 13 bases between.

The chain uses TRBV5-1 and TRBJ2-3; D unclear. Trimming took off 4 bases at V and 6 bases at J, with 6 bases between the two ends. The CDR3 has 11 residues. Germline CDR1 and CDR2: SGHRS and YFSETQ. The CDR3 here is CASSPDDTQYF. The DNA for the CDR3 is TGCGCCAGCAGCCCGGATGATACGCAGTATTTT.

J is TRBJ1-1 and V is TRBV4-2; D might be TRBD1 (5 bases). This CDR3 comprises 16 residues. V lost 1 base to trimming and J lost 1 base, with 13 bases between them. Germline CDR1 is LGHNA and CDR2 is YNFKEQ. The DNA for the CDR3 is TGTGCCAGCAGCCAAGTAGGGGCCAGAACGAACACTGAAGCTTTCTTT. Amino acids: CASSQVGARTNTEAFF.

This chain connects TRBV15 to TRBJ2-4, with TRBD1 as a possible D gene (5 bases). The CDR3 totals 15 residues. Germline loops: CDR1 LNHNV, CDR2 YYDKDF (reference sequence). Trimming removed 3 bases at V and 3 bases at J, with 12 bases between. For the CDR3, the DNA is TGTGCCACCAGCAGCACGCAGGGAATCAAAAACATTCAGTACTTC. It is translated as CATSSTQGIKNIQYF.